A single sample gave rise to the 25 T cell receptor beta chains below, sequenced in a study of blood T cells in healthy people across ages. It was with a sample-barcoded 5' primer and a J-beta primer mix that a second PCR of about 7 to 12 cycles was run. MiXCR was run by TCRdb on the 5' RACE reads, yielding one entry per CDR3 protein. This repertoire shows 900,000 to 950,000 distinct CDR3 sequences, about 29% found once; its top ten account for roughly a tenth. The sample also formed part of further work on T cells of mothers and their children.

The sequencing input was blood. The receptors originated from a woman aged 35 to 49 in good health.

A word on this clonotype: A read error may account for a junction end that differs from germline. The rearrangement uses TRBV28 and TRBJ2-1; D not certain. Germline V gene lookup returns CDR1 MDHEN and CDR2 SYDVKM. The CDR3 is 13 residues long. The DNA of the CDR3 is TGTACCACAACACCGGTCTCCTACAATCAGCAGTTCTTC. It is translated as CTTTPVSYNQQFF.

The CDR3, as DNA: TGTGCCAGCAGTTTACCGGGACAGGTACCGGAGACCCAGTACTTC. It encodes CASSLPGQVPETQYF. V and J are TRBV28 and TRBJ2-5; 8 nucleotides agree with TRBD1. Germline CDR1 is MDHEN and CDR2 is SYDVKM. The CDR3 is 15 amino acids. The V and J ends lost 2 bases and 5 bases, in that order; junction bases with no gene match: 7. The variable domain in full, with the rest retrieved from reference TRBV28 and TRBJ2-5, is DVKVTQSSRYLVKRTGEKVFLECVQDMDHENMFWYRQDPGLGLRLIYFSYDVKMKEKGDIPEGYSVSREKKERFSLILESASTNQTSMYLCASSLPGQVPETQYFGPGTRLLVL.

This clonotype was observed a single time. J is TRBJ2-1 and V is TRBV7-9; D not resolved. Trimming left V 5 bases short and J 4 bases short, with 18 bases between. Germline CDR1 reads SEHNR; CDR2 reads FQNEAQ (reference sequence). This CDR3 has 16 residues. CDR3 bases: TGTGCCAGCAGCACCTCCGGGCCTTTAGGGTACAATGAGCAGTTCTTC. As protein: CASSTSGPLGYNEQFF.

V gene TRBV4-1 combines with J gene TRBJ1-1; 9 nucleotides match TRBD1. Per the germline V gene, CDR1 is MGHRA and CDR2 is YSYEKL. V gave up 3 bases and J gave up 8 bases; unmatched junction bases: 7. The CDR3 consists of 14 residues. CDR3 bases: TGCGCCAGCAGCCACGGACAGGGGCTGATGGAAGCTTTCTTT. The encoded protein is CASSHGQGLMEAFF.

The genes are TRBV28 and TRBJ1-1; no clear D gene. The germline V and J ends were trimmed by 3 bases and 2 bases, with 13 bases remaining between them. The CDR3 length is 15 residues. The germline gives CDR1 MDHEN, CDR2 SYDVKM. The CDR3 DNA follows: TGTGCCAGCAGTTTCCTGGAGGGAAGCAACACTGAAGCTTTCTTT. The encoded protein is CASSFLEGSNTEAFF.

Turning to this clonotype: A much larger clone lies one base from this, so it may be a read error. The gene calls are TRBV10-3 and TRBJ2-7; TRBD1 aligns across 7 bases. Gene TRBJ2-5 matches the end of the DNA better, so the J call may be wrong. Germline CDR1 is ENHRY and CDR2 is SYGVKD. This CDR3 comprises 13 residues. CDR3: CAIRGDREGTQYF. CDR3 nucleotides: TGTGCCATCAGAGGGGACAGAGAAGGGACCCAGTACTTC.

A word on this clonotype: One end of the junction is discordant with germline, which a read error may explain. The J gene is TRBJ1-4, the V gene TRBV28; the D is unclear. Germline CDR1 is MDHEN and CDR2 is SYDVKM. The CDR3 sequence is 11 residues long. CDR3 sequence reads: CASSQLEKRFF. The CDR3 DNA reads TGTGCTAGCAGTCAACTTGAAAAACGGTTTTTT. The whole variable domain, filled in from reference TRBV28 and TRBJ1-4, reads DVKVTQSSRYLVKRTGEKVFLECVQDMDHENMFWYRQDPGLGLRLIYFSYDVKMKEKGDIPEGYSVSREKKERFSLILESASTNQTSMYLCASSQLEKRFFGSGTQLSVL.

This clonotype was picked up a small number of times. CDR3 amino acids: CSAPGTLYGYTF. The CDR3 DNA reads as TGCAGTGCTCCCGGGACACTCTATGGCTACACCTTC. The chain combines TRBV20-1 with TRBJ1-2; weak D call: TRBD1 (6 bases). Germline V gene lookup returns CDR1 DFQATT and CDR2 SNEGSKA (reference sequence). V lost 5 bases to trimming and J lost 4 bases, with 11 bases between them. The CDR3 is made up of 12 amino acids.

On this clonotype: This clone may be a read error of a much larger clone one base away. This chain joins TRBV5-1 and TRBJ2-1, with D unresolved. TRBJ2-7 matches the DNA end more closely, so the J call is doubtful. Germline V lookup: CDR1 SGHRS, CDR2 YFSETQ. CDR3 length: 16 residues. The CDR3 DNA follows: TGCGCCAGCAGCTTGGGTCGGATTAGCTCCTACAATGAGCAGTACTTC. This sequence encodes CASSLGRISSYNEQYF.

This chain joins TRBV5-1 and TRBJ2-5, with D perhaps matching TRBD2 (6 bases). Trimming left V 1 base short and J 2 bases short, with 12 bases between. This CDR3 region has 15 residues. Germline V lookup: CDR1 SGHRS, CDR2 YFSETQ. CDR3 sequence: CASSLHPRGQETQYF. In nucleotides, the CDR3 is TGCGCCAGCAGCTTGCACCCTCGGGGGCAAGAGACCCAGTACTTC.

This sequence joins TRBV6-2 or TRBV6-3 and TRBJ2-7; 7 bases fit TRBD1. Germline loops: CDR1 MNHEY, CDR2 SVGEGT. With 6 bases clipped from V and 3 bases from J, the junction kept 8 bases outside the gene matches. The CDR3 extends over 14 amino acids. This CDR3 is CASSPDRVYYEQYF. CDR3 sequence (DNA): TGTGCCAGCAGCCCCGACAGGGTTTACTACGAGCAGTACTTC.

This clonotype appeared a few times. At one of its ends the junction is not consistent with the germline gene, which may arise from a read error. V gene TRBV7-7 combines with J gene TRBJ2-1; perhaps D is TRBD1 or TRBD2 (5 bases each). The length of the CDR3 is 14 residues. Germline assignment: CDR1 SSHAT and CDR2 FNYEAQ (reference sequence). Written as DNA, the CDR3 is TGTGCTAGCAGCTTAGCGCAGGGTTCGAATGAGCAGTTCTTC. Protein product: CASSLAQGSNEQFF. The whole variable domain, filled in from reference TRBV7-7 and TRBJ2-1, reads GAGVSQSPRYKVTKRGQDVTLRCDPISSHATLYWYQQALGQGPEFLTYFNYEAQPDKSGLPSDRFSAERPEGSISTLTIQRTEQRDSAMYRCASSLAQGSNEQFFGPGTRLTVL.

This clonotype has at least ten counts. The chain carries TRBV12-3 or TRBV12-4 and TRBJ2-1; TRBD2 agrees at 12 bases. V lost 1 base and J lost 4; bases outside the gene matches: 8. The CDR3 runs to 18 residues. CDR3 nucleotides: TGTGCCAGCAGTTTAGAGGCCCGGACTAGCGGGGCTTACAATGAGCAGTTCTTC. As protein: CASSLEARTSGAYNEQFF.

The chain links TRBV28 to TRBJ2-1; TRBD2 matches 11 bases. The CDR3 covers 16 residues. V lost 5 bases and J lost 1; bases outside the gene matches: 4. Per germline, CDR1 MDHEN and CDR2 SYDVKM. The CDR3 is CASSQPSGRSYNEQFF. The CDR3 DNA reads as TGTGCCAGCAGTCAACCTAGCGGGAGGTCCTACAATGAGCAGTTCTTC.

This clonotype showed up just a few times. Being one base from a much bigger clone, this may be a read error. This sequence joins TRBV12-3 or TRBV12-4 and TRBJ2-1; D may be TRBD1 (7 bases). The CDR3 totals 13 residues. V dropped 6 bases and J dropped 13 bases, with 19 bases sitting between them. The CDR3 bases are TGTGCCAGCAGGCGGGACAGCCAAGAGACCCAGTTCTTC. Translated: CASRRDSQETQFF.

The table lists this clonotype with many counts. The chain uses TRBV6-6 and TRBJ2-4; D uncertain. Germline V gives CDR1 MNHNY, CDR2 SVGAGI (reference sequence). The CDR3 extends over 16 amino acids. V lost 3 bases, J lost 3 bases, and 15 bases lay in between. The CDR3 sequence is CASSYNWGSVKNIQYF. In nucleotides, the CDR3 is TGTGCCAGCAGTTATAACTGGGGTTCTGTCAAAAACATTCAGTACTTC.

For the CDR3, the DNA is TGCAGTGCTACGCGCCAGGGAAATACCTACGAGCAGTACTTC. This codes for CSATRQGNTYEQYF. The J gene is TRBJ2-7, the V gene TRBV20-1; D might be TRBD1 (5 bases). Trimming cost V 4 bases and J 2 bases, with 15 bases left between them. The CDR3 spans 14 residues. CDR1 is DFQATT and CDR2 is SNEGSKA in the germline V gene (reference sequence).

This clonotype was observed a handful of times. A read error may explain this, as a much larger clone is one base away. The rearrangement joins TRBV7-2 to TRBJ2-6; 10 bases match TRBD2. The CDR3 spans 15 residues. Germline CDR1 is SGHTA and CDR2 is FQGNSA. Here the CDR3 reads CVSSGRVAGSNVLTF. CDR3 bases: TGTGTCAGCAGCGGGAGGGTTGCGGGTTCGAACGTCCTGACTTTC.

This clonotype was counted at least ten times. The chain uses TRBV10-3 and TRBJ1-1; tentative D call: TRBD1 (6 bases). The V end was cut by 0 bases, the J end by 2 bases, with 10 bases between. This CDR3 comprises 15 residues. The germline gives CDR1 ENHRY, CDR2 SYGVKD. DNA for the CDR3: TGTGCCATCAGTGAGTCCACAGGGCAAAACACTGAAGCTTTCTTT. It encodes CAISESTGQNTEAFF.

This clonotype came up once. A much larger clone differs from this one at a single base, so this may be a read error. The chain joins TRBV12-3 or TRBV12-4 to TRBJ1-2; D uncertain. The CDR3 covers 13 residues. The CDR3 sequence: CAGSLGHVRGYTF. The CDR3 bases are TGTGCCGGCAGTTTAGGGCACGTTCGTGGCTACACCTTC.

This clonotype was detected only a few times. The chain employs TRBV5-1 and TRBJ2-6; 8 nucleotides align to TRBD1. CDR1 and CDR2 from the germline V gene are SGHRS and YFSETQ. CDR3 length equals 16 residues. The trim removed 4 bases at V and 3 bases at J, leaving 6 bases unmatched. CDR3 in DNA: TGCGCCAGCAGCCCCCGGACAGGGATTGGGGCCAACGTCCTGACTTTC. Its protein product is CASSPRTGIGANVLTF.

CDR3 DNA: TGTGCCACCAGCAGAGAAGGTTTCCAAGAGACCCAGTACTTC. Its protein product is CATSREGFQETQYF. The chain combines TRBV15 with TRBJ2-5, with D unresolved. Germline assignment: CDR1 LNHNV and CDR2 YYDKDF (reference sequence). V lost 0 bases, J lost 1 base, and 6 bases lay in between. The CDR3 runs to 14 residues. Based on the CDR3 plus reference TRBV15 and TRBJ2-5, the full variable domain is DAMVIQNPRYQVTQFGKPVTLSCSQTLNHNVMYWYQQKSSQAPKLLFHYYDKDFNNEADTPDNFQSRRPNTSFCFLDIRSPGLGDTAMYLCATSREGFQETQYFGPGTRLLVL.

The CDR3 loop reads CASSAGRLTNTGELFF. CDR3 DNA sequence: TGTGCCAGCAGCGCGGGACGGCTTACGAACACCGGGGAGCTGTTTTTT. The chain recombines TRBV5-6 with TRBJ2-2; tentative D call: TRBD2 (6 bases). The CDR3 is 16 amino acids. CDR1 and CDR2 from the germline V gene are SGHDT and YYEEEE. With 4 bases removed from V and 0 bases from J, the gap between germline ends came to 13 bases.

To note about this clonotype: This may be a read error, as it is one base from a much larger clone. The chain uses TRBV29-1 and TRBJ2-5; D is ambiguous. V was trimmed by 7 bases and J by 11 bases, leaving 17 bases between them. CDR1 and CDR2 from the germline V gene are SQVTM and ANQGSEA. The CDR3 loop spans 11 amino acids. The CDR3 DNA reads TGCAGCGGGGCGACAACCTACGTGCAGTACTTC. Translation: CSGATTYVQYF.

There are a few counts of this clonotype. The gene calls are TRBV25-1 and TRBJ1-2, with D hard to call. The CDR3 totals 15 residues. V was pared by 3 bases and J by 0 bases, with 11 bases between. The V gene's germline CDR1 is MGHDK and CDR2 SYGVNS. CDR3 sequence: CASSDDGVPNYGYTF. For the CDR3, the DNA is TGTGCCAGCAGTGATGATGGGGTACCTAACTATGGCTACACCTTC.